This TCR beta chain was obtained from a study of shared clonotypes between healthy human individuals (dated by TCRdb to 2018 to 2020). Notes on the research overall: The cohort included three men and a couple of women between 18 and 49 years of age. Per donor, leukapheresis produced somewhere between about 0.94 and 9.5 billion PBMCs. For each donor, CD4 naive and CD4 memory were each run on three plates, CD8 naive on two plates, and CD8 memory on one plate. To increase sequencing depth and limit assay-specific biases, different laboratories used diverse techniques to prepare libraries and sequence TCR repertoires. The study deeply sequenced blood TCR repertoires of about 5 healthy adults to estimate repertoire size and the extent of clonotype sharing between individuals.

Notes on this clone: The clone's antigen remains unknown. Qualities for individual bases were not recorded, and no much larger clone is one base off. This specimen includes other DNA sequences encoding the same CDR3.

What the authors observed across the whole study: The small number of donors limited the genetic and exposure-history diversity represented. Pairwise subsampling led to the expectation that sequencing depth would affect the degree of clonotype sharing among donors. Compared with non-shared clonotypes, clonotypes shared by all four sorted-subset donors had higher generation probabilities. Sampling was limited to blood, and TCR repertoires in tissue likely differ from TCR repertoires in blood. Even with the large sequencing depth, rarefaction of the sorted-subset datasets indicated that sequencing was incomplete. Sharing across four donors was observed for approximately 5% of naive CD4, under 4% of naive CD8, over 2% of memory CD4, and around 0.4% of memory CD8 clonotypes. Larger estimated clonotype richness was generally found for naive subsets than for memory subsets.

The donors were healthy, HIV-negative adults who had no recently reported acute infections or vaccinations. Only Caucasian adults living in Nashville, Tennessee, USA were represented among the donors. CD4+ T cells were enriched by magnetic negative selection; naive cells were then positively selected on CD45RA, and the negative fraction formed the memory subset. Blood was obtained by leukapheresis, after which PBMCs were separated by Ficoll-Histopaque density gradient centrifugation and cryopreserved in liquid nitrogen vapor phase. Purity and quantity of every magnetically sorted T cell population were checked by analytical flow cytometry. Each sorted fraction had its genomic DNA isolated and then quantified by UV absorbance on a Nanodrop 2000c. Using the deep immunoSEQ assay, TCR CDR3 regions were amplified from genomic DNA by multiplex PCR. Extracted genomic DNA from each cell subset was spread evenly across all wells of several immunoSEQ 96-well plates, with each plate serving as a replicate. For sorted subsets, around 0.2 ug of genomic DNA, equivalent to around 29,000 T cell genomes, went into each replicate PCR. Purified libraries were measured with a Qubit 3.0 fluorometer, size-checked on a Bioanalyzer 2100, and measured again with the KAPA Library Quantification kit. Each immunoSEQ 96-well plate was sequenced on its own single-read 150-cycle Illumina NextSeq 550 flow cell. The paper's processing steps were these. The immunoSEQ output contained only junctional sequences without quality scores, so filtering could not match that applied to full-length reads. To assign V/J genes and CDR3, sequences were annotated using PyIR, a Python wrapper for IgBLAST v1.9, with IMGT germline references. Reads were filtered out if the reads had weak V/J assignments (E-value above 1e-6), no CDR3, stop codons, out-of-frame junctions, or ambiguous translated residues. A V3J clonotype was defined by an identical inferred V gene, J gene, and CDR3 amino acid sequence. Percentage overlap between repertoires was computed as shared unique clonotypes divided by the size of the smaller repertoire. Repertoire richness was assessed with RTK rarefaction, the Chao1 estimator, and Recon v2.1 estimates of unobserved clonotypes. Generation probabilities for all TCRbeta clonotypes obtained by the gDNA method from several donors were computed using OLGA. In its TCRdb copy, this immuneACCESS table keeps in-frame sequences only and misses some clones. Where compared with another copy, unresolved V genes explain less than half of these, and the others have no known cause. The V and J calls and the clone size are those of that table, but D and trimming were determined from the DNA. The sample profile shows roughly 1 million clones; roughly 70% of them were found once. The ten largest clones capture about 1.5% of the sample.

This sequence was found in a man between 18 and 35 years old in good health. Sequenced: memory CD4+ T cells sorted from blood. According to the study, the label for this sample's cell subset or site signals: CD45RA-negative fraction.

The DNA is as follows: TGTGCCAGTAGTATGAGCGGGAATCAGCCCCAGCATTTT. The resulting protein is CASSMSGNQPQHF. The chain employs TRBV19 and TRBJ1-5; no D gene is confidently identified. The germline V gene (reference sequence) sets CDR1 to LNHDA and CDR2 to SQIVND. From the cysteine through the phenylalanine, the CDR3 covers 13 amino acids. Only the CDR3 DNA is retained, 39 bases long and in frame from the first base. Deletion took 3 bases off V and 4 bases off J, with a span of 7 bases between the germline ends.